This T cell receptor beta chain was observed in a study of cytomegalovirus exposure and HLA in healthy donors. PCR employed 60 Vbeta and 13 Jbeta primers. Clones were sequenced by immunoSEQ multiplex PCR, and TCRdb holds only the in-frame ones, with some missing. In the table there are more than 85,000 clones, approximately 80% of which are singletons. Germline V gives CDR1 SGHTA, CDR2 FQGNSA. The CDR3 runs 16 residues. The ends were cut back, 4 bases at V and 2 bases at J, with 16 bases in the middle. Overall study findings and caveats: A later analysis found TCR association rates differed by HLA locus, highest for DRB1 and lowest for HLA-C. Reportedly, diagnosis of cytomegalovirus status by the classifier showed high specificity and sensitivity. Later analysis identified a missense DCLRE1C variant that was linked to TCR beta V- and J-gene trimming. The presence/absence work took it that sequencing depth was about the same across donors.

With regard to this clone: What it binds is unknown.

What was sequenced was PBMCs. The clonotype comes from a male donor in good health and CMV-seropositive. The chain recombines TRBV7-2 with TRBJ2-3; possible D gene TRBD1, 7 bases. Here the CDR3 DNA reads TGTGCCAGCAGCTCCGACAGGGACTCGTCCACAGATACGCAGTATTTT. This gives the protein CASSSDRDSSTDTQYF.